Given below is one TCR beta chain in context. Antigen specificity is unknown. It was with 60 Vbeta and 13 Jbeta primers that the PCR ran. Only in-frame clones appear in the TCRdb table, and some are missing; sequencing was by immunoSEQ multiplex PCR. The sample consists of 250,000 or so clones, about 84% of them appearing once. V was cut by 2 bases and J by 0 bases, with 8 bases left in between. The CDR3 spans 15 residues. Per the germline V gene, CDR1 is SGHTA and CDR2 is FQGTGA. The record originates from a study of cytomegalovirus exposure and HLA in healthy donors. General observations from the study: In vitro testing confirmed three CMV-associated chains as specific for CMV antigens.

The sequenced sample was PBMCs. V is TRBV7-3 and J is TRBJ2-1; tentatively, D is TRBD1 (5 bases). This clonotype was obtained from a human donor in good health. The CDR3 region has the DNA TGTGCCAGCAGCTTAGACAGTAGCTCCTACAATGAGCAGTTCTTC. Its protein product is CASSLDSSSYNEQFF.